This record covers a single T cell receptor (beta chain). These data originate in a study of blood T cell repertoires in COVID-19. Across the study: Whether acute or convalescent, the COVID-19 samples came from the United States, Italy and Spain. The cDNA or gDNA used as material had been derived from T cells, B-cell-depleted T cells, or PBMCs.

Per the study methods: The assay estimated nucleated cells by amplifying reference gene primers. Profiling relied on immunoSEQ multiplex PCR, and the TCRdb table lists in-frame clones only, not all of them. The V and J calls and clone size are taken from that table; D and trimming were inferred from the DNA. The sample has fewer than 250,000 clones, 75% to 90% seen once. In germline, CDR1 is SEHNR, CDR2 FQNEAQ (reference sequence). CDR3 size: 13 residues. V lost 5 bases, J lost 6 bases, and 11 bases lay in between. This chain joins TRBV7-9 and TRBJ2-1; D is unclear. The clonotype originates from a woman in her thirties who had been exposed to COVID-19. Sequencing input: PBMCs or T cells enriched from blood (not recorded which). In DNA, the CDR3 is TGTGCCAGCAGCCCGAGGATGGGCAATGAGCAGTTCTTC. This sequence encodes CASSPRMGNEQFF.